This T cell receptor beta chain was documented in a study of tumor-infiltrating lymphocytes in primary liver carcinoma. Study background: Through surgical resection, the patients' primary liver carcinoma was treated.

The CDR3 covers 18 residues. Germline V lookup: CDR1 SGHAT, CDR2 FQNNGV. A note on this clonotype: The antigen is unknown. A read error may account for a junction end that differs from germline.

TCR beta cDNA was reverse-transcribed from about 500 ng of total RNA. The reaction used a constant-region primer and ProtoScript II reverse transcriptase. Libraries of TCR beta came from three nested multiplex PCR rounds with slightly modified ARM-PCR. Running nine to ten cycles apiece, the first two PCR rounds relied on TRBV1-TRBV30 forward primers together with a C-beta reverse primer. MiXCR, run by TCRdb on the multiplex PCR reads, gives a single entry per CDR3 protein. The sample consists of 300,000 to 400,000 distinct CDR3 sequences, 65% of them appearing once. Findings of the study overall: Tumors had a top-250-clone fraction that was significantly higher than blood (p = 0.039). Tumor-adjacent and tumor-blood pairs overlapped less than tumor region pairs did.

For blood RNA, unsorted whole blood served as the source, and germline DNA was extracted too. No treatment had been given to the patients, who were chronically infected with HBV. The sequencing input was peripheral blood. This TCR was recovered from a man aged 35 to 55 with primary liver carcinoma and hepatitis B virus infection. The chain is built from TRBV11-2 and TRBJ2-1; no firm D call. CDR3 residues: CTSSLWVRRWNGYDEQFF. The CDR3 region has the DNA TGTACCAGCAGCTTATGGGTACGGCGGTGGAACGGGTACGATGAGCAGTTCTTC.